Following are 6 T cell receptor beta chains from one sample sequenced in a study of blood T cell repertoires in COVID-19 (dated by TCRdb to 2020 to 2021). Library preparation used the immunoSEQ multiplex PCR assay. As stored in TCRdb, this immuneACCESS dataset retains in-frame rearrangements with V and J assigned. A fraction of the clones does not appear; measured against another copy, unresolved V genes explain less than half of the discrepancy, and the remainder lacks a known reason. The sample table holds approximately 240,000 clones, of which approximately 84% were seen once. The ten largest clones take up roughly 3% of the sample. The sequencing sample was made of peripheral blood. These receptors all stem from a woman aged 25 to 45 who had recovered from COVID-19.

This clone has ten or more counts. The genes are TRBV5-4 and TRBJ1-2; no definite D call. CDR1 and CDR2 from the germline V gene are SGHNT and YYREEE (reference sequence). The CDR3 has 12 residues. V lost 4 bases, J lost 4 bases, and 8 bases lay in between. This CDR3 reads CASSASFYGYTF. DNA of the CDR3: TGTGCCAGCAGCGCGAGCTTCTATGGCTACACCTTC.

This chain uses TRBV10-1 with TRBJ2-7; 8 bases align to TRBD2. This CDR3 region has 13 residues. The J segment lost 9 bases and the V segment lost 0 bases, leaving 4 bases of the junction unmatched. Germline loops: CDR1 WNHNN, CDR2 SYGVQD (reference sequence). Here the CDR3 DNA reads TGCGCCAGCAGTGAGTCGGGCGGGGGGCGGCAGTACTTC. The encoded protein is CASSESGGGRQYF.

The chain couples TRBV19 to TRBJ2-7; D is possibly TRBD1 (5 bases). CDR1 is LNHDA and CDR2 is SQIVND in the germline V gene (reference sequence). The CDR3 runs 16 residues. V lost 5 bases and J 3 bases, leaving 20 bases between the germline ends. CDR3: CASSGRRWGLDYEQYF. In nucleotides, the CDR3 is TGTGCCAGTAGTGGACGCCGATGGGGCCTGGACTACGAGCAGTACTTC.

The chain carries TRBV6-6 and TRBJ2-2; a possible D gene is TRBD1 (5 bases). V was pared by 1 base and J by 6 bases, with 9 bases between. Germline V CDR1 and CDR2: MNHNY, SVGAGI (reference sequence). The CDR3 contains 14 residues. The CDR3 sequence is CASSYFPGPGELFF. CDR3 nucleotides: TGTGCCAGCAGTTACTTCCCAGGGCCCGGGGAGCTGTTTTTT.

A single count supports this clone. J is TRBJ1-4 and V is TRBV30; TRBD1 agrees at 12 bases. CDR3 length equals 15 residues. V lost 5 bases, J lost 7 bases, and 8 bases stayed unmatched. Germline V CDR1 and CDR2: GTSNPN, SVGIG (reference sequence). The CDR3 DNA follows: TGTGCCTGGGAGGGACAGGGGGCTCTCGGTGAAAAACTGTTTTTT. The encoded protein is CAWEGQGALGEKLFF. Full variable domain (rest looked up from reference TRBV30 and TRBJ1-4): SQTIHQWPATLVQPVGSPLSLECTVEGTSNPNLYWYRQAAGRGLQLLFYSVGIGQISSEVPQNLSASRPQDRQFILSSKKLLLSDSGFYLCAWEGQGALGEKLFFGSGTQLSVL.

The V and J genes are TRBV4-2 and TRBJ2-7; D unclear. The CDR3 is made up of 14 amino acids. Germline V gene lookup returns CDR1 LGHNA and CDR2 YNFKEQ. Trimming stripped 0 bases from V and 4 bases from J, with 10 bases between. The CDR3 bases are TGTGCCAGCAGCCAAGATCTCCGGTGGTACGAGCAGTACTTC. Its protein product is CASSQDLRWYEQYF.